The T cell receptor (beta chain) described here comes from a study of blood T cell repertoires in COVID-19. Across the study: PBMCs, B-cell-depleted T cells, or T cells provided the cDNA or gDNA that made up the material.

This clone turned up a few times. CDR1 SGHNT and CDR2 YYREEE come from the germline V gene (reference sequence). This CDR3 spans 16 amino acids. The V gene end was trimmed by 2 bases and the J gene end by 2 bases; junction bases not matched to a gene: 8. The repertoire was sequenced with immunoSEQ multiplex PCR; TCRdb's copy has only in-frame clones and lacks some. The sample records fewer than 15,000 clones, roughly 91% being singletons. This clonotype was obtained from a human donor in a cohort sampled during active COVID-19. Sequencing was performed on peripheral blood. This chain connects TRBV5-4 to TRBJ1-1; 8 bases agree with TRBD1. The DNA for the CDR3 is TGTGCCAGCAGCTTCGGACAGGGAGTCTTTAACACTGAAGCTTTCTTT. As protein: CASSFGQGVFNTEAFF.